The 22 T cell receptor beta chains in this list originate from one sample, sequenced in a study of cytomegalovirus exposure and HLA in healthy donors. The PCR used 60 Vbeta and 13 Jbeta primers. Only in-frame clones appear in the TCRdb table, and some are missing; sequencing was by immunoSEQ multiplex PCR. The repertoire holds some 150,000 clones, 76% seen once, with under 2% in the top ten. Sequencing was done on a sample of PBMCs. Receptors originate from a female donor in good health and CMV-seropositive.

The count of this clone is one. The chain links TRBV5-4 to TRBJ2-5, with a possible D match to TRBD1 (6 bases). Trimming cost V 0 bases and J 5 bases, with 11 bases left between them. CDR1 is SGHNT and CDR2 is YYREEE in the germline V gene (reference sequence). The CDR3 has 14 amino acids. CDR3 in DNA: TGTGCCAGCAGCTTGGCTGGGGGCGGCGAGACCCAGTACTTC. This encodes CASSLAGGGETQYF. Filled out from reference TRBV5-4 and TRBJ2-5, the complete variable domain reads ETGVTQSPTHLIKTRGQQVTLRCSSQSGHNTVSWYQQALGQGPQFIFQYYREEENGRGNFPPRFSGLQFPNYSSELNVNALELDDSALYLCASSLAGGGETQYFGPGTRLLVL.

This chain links TRBV29-1 with TRBJ2-7; the D gene is possibly TRBD1 (6 bases). This CDR3 has 11 amino acids. Germline V gives CDR1 SQVTM, CDR2 ANQGSEA. The CDR3 region has the DNA TGCAGCGTTGAAGACGGGACACGGTTTTCGGTC. Translated: CSVEDGTRFSV.

The rearrangement joins TRBV10-3 to TRBJ2-3, with TRBD1 as a possible D gene (5 bases). From germline, CDR1 is ENHRY and CDR2 SYGVKD. The CDR3 covers 15 residues. Trimming cost V 2 bases and J 2 bases, with 11 bases left between them. The CDR3 spells CAISEGRGITDTQYF. The CDR3 DNA is TGTGCCATCAGTGAGGGAAGGGGAATCACAGATACGCAGTATTTT.

This clone was seen more than once but under ten times. The V and J genes are TRBV5-6 and TRBJ2-5, with D perhaps TRBD2 (6 bases). V was shortened by 1 base and J by 11 bases, with 18 bases between the two germline ends. The length of the CDR3 is 14 residues. Germline CDR1 is SGHDT and CDR2 is YYEEEE. The CDR3 DNA follows: TGTGCCAGCAGCTTGTATGGGACTGGCGTCGGGCAGTACTTC. It encodes CASSLYGTGVGQYF.

This clone has just a few counts. The genes are TRBV6-5 and TRBJ2-7, with 8 bases matching TRBD1. The junction had 5 bases not matched to a gene; V was cut back by 1 base and J by 6 bases. The CDR3 totals 14 residues. The V gene's germline CDR1 is MNHEY and CDR2 SVGAGI. The CDR3 region is CASSYYRGYGEQYF. DNA for the CDR3: TGTGCCAGCAGTTACTACAGGGGGTATGGCGAGCAGTACTTC.

The V call is TRBV11-1, the J call TRBJ2-7; 10 bases agree with TRBD2. The germline V gene encodes CDR1 SGHAT and CDR2 FQDESV (reference sequence). The J segment lost 2 bases and the V segment lost 5 bases, leaving 6 bases of the junction unmatched. The CDR3 has 15 residues. CDR3 sequence: CASSHTSGTAYEQYF. In DNA, the CDR3 is TGTGCCAGCAGCCATACTAGCGGGACCGCCTACGAGCAGTACTTC. The complete variable domain, with remaining parts taken from reference TRBV11-1 and TRBJ2-7, reads EAEVAQSPRYKITEKSQAVAFWCDPISGHATLYWYRQILGQGPELLVQFQDESVVDDSQLPKDRFSAERLKGVDSTLKIQPAELGDSAMYLCASSHTSGTAYEQYFGPGTRLTVT.

This clone appeared once. The rearrangement links TRBV2 to TRBJ2-7, with 10 positions matching TRBD1. V lost 5 bases to trimming and J lost 6 bases; unmatched junction nucleotides: 10. CDR1 and CDR2 (germline): SNHLY, FYNNEI. The CDR3 spans 15 residues. CDR3 amino acids: CASSSLGQGVGEQYF. The DNA of the CDR3 is TGTGCCAGCAGTAGCCTCGGACAGGGGGTGGGCGAGCAGTACTTC.

In this sample, this clone turned up a few times. The chain joins TRBV29-1 to TRBJ2-1, with TRBD2 identical over 7 bases. Germline-derived CDR1 and CDR2 are SQVTM and ANQGSEA. The CDR3 is made up of 13 amino acids. V shed 6 bases and J 2 bases; nucleotides not matched to a gene: 4. CDR3 in amino acids: CSVGRGTYNEQFF. CDR3 in DNA: TGCAGCGTGGGGAGGGGAACCTACAATGAGCAGTTCTTC.

The V gene is TRBV29-1, the J gene TRBJ1-3; 7 bases match TRBD1. CDR3 length equals 16 residues. V shed 7 bases and J 0 bases; nucleotides not matched to a gene: 12. CDR1 SQVTM and CDR2 ANQGSEA come from the germline V gene. CDR3 loop: CSERRQGPDSGNTIYF. In nucleotides, the CDR3 is TGCAGCGAGAGGCGACAGGGCCCCGACTCTGGAAACACCATATATTTT.

The gene calls are TRBV19 and TRBJ2-3; 11 bases map to TRBD2. This CDR3 has 16 residues. Germline trimming cut 2 bases from V and 4 bases from J; bases unmatched to any gene: 5. The germline V gene encodes CDR1 LNHDA and CDR2 SQIVND (reference sequence). The CDR3 here is CASSITSGSPADTQYF. For the CDR3, the DNA is TGTGCCAGTAGTATAACTAGCGGGAGCCCCGCAGATACGCAGTATTTT.

This rearrangement joins TRBV11-2 to TRBJ2-7, with 7 bases identical to TRBD1. The CDR3 has 13 amino acids. The V and J ends lost 3 bases and 3 bases, in that order; junction bases with no gene match: 2. CDR1 and CDR2 from the germline V gene are SGHAT and FQNNGV. CDR3 coding DNA: TGTGCCAGCAGCTTTGCAGGGGGCTACGAGCAGTACTTC. Translated: CASSFAGGYEQYF.

V usage is TRBV15 and J usage is TRBJ1-1, with 7 nucleotides matching TRBD1. Germline V gene sequence: CDR1 LNHNV, CDR2 YYDKDF (reference sequence). Trimming took 3 bases from V and 5 from J; bases not matched to a gene: 6. The CDR3 has 14 residues. The CDR3 reads CATSSRTGETEAFF. CDR3 nucleotides: TGTGCCACCAGCAGTCGTACAGGGGAAACTGAAGCTTTCTTT.

This clone has only a few counts. The rearrangement joins TRBV18 to TRBJ1-1; D possibly corresponds to TRBD1 (6 bases). Trimming shortened V by 8 bases and J by 5 bases, and 15 bases separated the two germline ends. This CDR3 has 13 amino acids. Germline V gene sequence: CDR1 KGHSH, CDR2 LQKENI. CDR3 region: CASQPTGLTEAFF. The CDR3 DNA follows: TGTGCCAGCCAACCTACAGGGTTGACTGAAGCTTTCTTT.

V is TRBV15 and J is TRBJ2-1; TRBD2 matches 9 bases. CDR3 length: 15 residues. V lost 3 bases, J lost 6 bases, and 6 bases stayed unmatched. The germline V gene has CDR1 LNHNV and CDR2 YYDKDF (reference sequence). The CDR3, as DNA: TGTGCCACCAGCAGCATGGGCGGGGGGGCCAATGAGCAGTTCTTC. Translated: CATSSMGGGANEQFF.

The J gene is TRBJ2-5, the V gene TRBV19, with 7 nucleotides matching TRBD2. CDR3 size: 13 residues. V lost 5 bases and J lost 7; bases outside the gene matches: 7. Germline V lookup: CDR1 LNHDA, CDR2 SQIVND (reference sequence). CDR3 sequence reads: CASSVGLDGTQYF. CDR3 coding DNA: TGTGCCAGTAGTGTCGGACTAGATGGGACCCAGTACTTC.

The chain is built from TRBV6-5 and TRBJ1-2, with D possibly TRBD1 on 5 matching bases. V was trimmed by 11 bases and J by 0 bases, leaving 13 bases between them. The CDR3 spans 13 residues. Germline assignment: CDR1 MNHEY and CDR2 SVGAGI. The chain's CDR3 is CASRGGTNYGYTF. The CDR3 coding sequence is TGTGCCTCACGGGGGGGGACTAACTATGGCTACACCTTC.

The chain couples TRBV7-2 to TRBJ2-1, with 11 bases fitting TRBD2. The CDR3 sequence is 15 residues long. V was pared by 0 bases and J by 8 bases, with 3 bases of the junction left unmatched. Germline V gene lookup returns CDR1 SGHTA and CDR2 FQGNSA. The CDR3, as DNA: TGTGCCAGCAGCTTAGCGCTAGCGGGAGGCGATGAGCAGTTCTTC. Its translation is CASSLALAGGDEQFF.

The chain uses TRBV6-5 and TRBJ1-5; 8 bases are shared with TRBD1. The germline V gene encodes CDR1 MNHEY and CDR2 SVGAGI. This CDR3 region has 15 residues. The ends lost 6 bases at V and 7 bases at J; junction bases unmatched: 11. CDR3 region: CASSTTGTGTQPQHF. The CDR3 nucleotides are TGTGCCAGCAGCACGACCGGGACAGGAACACAGCCCCAGCATTTT.

V usage is TRBV13 and J usage is TRBJ2-1; 8 nucleotides align to TRBD2. CDR1 PRHDT and CDR2 FYEKMQ come from the germline V gene (reference sequence). Trimming removed 7 bases from V and 9 bases from J; junction bases left unmatched: 8. This CDR3 contains 13 residues. The CDR3: CASTGLGGIEQFF. For the CDR3, the DNA is TGTGCCAGCACGGGACTAGGCGGGATTGAGCAGTTCTTC. Combining the CDR3 with reference TRBV13 and TRBJ2-1 gives the whole variable domain AAGVIQSPRHLIKEKRETATLKCYPIPRHDTVYWYQQGPGQDPQFLISFYEKMQSDKGSIPDRFSAQQFSDYHSELNMSSLELGDSALYFCASTGLGGIEQFFGPGTRLTVL.

The chain recombines TRBV11-2 with TRBJ1-1, with 7 bases lining up with TRBD1. With 4 bases clipped from V and 4 bases from J, the junction kept 3 bases outside the gene matches. This CDR3 is 13 amino acids long. CDR1 and CDR2 from the germline V gene are SGHAT and FQNNGV. DNA of the CDR3: TGTGCCAGCAGCTGGGACAGACTCACTGAAGCTTTCTTT. It is translated as CASSWDRLTEAFF.

The CDR3 spells CASSLSGQGANSPLHF. In DNA, the CDR3 is TGTGCCAGCAGCTTAAGCGGACAGGGGGCGAATTCACCCCTCCACTTT. This chain links TRBV7-3 with TRBJ1-6; 11 bases agree with TRBD1. The V gene end was trimmed by 1 base and the J gene end by 7 bases; junction bases not matched to a gene: 3. The CDR3 is made up of 16 amino acids. The V gene's germline CDR1 is SGHTA and CDR2 FQGTGA.

This chain connects TRBV20-1 to TRBJ1-2; D is undetermined. The germline V gene has CDR1 DFQATT and CDR2 SNEGSKA (reference sequence). With 5 bases removed from V and 7 bases from J, the gap between germline ends came to 11 bases. This CDR3 is 11 amino acids long. The chain's CDR3 is CSALRGGGYTF. CDR3 DNA: TGCAGTGCTCTTCGGGGAGGTGGCTACACCTTC.